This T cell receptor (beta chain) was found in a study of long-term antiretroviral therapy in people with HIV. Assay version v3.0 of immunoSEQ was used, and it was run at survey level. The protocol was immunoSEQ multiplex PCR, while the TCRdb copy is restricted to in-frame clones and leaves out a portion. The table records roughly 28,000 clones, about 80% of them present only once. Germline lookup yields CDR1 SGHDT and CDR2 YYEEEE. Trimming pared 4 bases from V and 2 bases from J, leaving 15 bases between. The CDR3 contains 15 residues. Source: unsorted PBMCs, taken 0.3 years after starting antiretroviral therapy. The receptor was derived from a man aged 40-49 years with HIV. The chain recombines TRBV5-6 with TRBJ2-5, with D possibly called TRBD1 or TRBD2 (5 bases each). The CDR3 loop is CASSVPGRYQETQYF. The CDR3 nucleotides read TGTGCCAGCAGCGTTCCGGGACGGTATCAAGAGACCCAGTACTTC.